This passage covers 20 T cell receptor beta chains from one sample sequenced in a study of T cell changes during pregnancy in multiple sclerosis. Clones were read by immunoSEQ multiplex PCR, and TCRdb kept only the in-frame ones, dropping some. The sample has more than 90,000 clones, more than 85% seen once. This specimen consisted of peripheral blood, obtained in the second trimester of pregnancy. The source is a female donor with multiple sclerosis, enrolled in a pregnancy study.

The rearrangement joins TRBV15 to TRBJ1-4; perhaps TRBD1 as D (5 bases). The ends were cut back, 0 bases at V and 7 bases at J, with 12 bases in the middle. The CDR3 covers 15 residues. CDR1 is LNHNV and CDR2 is YYDKDF in the germline V gene (reference sequence). The CDR3 reads CATSREGGLGEKLFF. CDR3 coding DNA: TGTGCCACCAGCAGAGAGGGGGGATTAGGTGAAAAACTGTTTTTT.

This clone was counted a single time. The chain recombines TRBV2 with TRBJ2-2, with TRBD1 matching over 7 bases. In germline, CDR1 is SNHLY, CDR2 FYNNEI. The CDR3 runs to 15 residues. V was clipped by 4 bases and J by 3 bases; unmatched bases: 5. Here the CDR3 DNA reads TGTGCCAGCAGTGTGACAGGGTGGGACACCGGGGAGCTGTTTTTT. It is translated as CASSVTGWDTGELFF.

The gene calls are TRBV7-9 and TRBJ1-4; TRBD1 matches 7 bases. The ends lost 5 bases at V and 4 bases at J; junction bases unmatched: 4. CDR3 size: 14 residues. Germline lookup yields CDR1 SEHNR and CDR2 FQNEAQ (reference sequence). The CDR3 sequence is CASSRGQVNEKLFF. The CDR3 DNA reads TGTGCCAGCAGCCGTGGACAGGTTAATGAAAAACTGTTTTTT.

This chain joins TRBV11-2 and TRBJ1-5; D unresolved. This CDR3 region has 12 residues. The ends were cut back, 2 bases at V and 9 bases at J, with 8 bases in the middle. Looked up from germline, CDR1 is SGHAT and CDR2 is FQNNGV. The CDR3 DNA reads TGTGCCAGCAGCTTATTACTAGGGCCCCAGCATTTT. Protein: CASSLLLGPQHF.

The chain's CDR3 is CASSPRRGFEQFF. For the CDR3, the DNA is TGTGCCAGTAGTCCCCGGAGGGGTTTTGAGCAGTTCTTC. The rearrangement links TRBV19 to TRBJ2-1, with D perhaps TRBD2 (6 bases). Germline V lookup: CDR1 LNHDA, CDR2 SQIVND (reference sequence). This CDR3 region has 13 residues. The V gene lost 5 bases and the J gene lost 9 bases, with 14 bases spanning the gap.

CDR3 bases: TGTGCCAGCAGCTTGTCGGGAGCGGGAGGGCCTGGTGCAGATACGCAGTATTTT. This codes for CASSLSGAGGPGADTQYF. J is TRBJ2-3 and V is TRBV5-6, with 10 bases matching TRBD2. The germline V gene encodes CDR1 SGHDT and CDR2 YYEEEE. The junction had 12 bases not matched to a gene; V was cut back by 1 base and J by 4 bases. The CDR3 sequence is 18 residues long.

The count of this clone is one. CDR3 residues: CASSLTGSAGELFF. CDR3 nucleotides: TGTGCCAGCAGTTTAACAGGGTCGGCCGGGGAGCTGTTTTTT. V usage is TRBV28 and J usage is TRBJ2-2, with D maybe TRBD1 (6 bases). Trimming shortened V by 2 bases and J by 6 bases, and 10 bases separated the two germline ends. The CDR3 is 14 amino acids. Germline V gene lookup returns CDR1 MDHEN and CDR2 SYDVKM.

The table lists this clone with a count of one. The chain is built from TRBV2 and TRBJ2-2; 15 nucleotides align to TRBD2. V trimming: 7 bases; J trimming: 7 bases; junction bases outside the gene matches: 4. The CDR3 sequence is 15 residues long. CDR1 is SNHLY and CDR2 is FYNNEI in the germline V gene. DNA of the CDR3: TGTGCCAGCAACGGACTAGCGGGAGGGGGCGGGGAGCTGTTTTTT. Translated: CASNGLAGGGGELFF.

This clone has a handful of counts. The chain links TRBV19 to TRBJ2-6, with 7 bases fitting TRBD1. J was trimmed by 9 bases and V by 7 bases; bases with no gene match: 6. Per the germline V gene, CDR1 is LNHDA and CDR2 is SQIVND (reference sequence). The CDR3 runs 13 residues. CDR3 bases: TGTGCCAGTAAAACAGGGGCGGGCAACGTCCTGACTTTC. It specifies CASKTGAGNVLTF.

The chain recombines TRBV4-2 with TRBJ2-5; D remains ambiguous. Deletions cut 1 base from V and 4 bases from J, with 7 bases between. CDR3 size: 13 residues. In germline, CDR1 is LGHNA, CDR2 YNFKEQ. CDR3 amino acids: CASSQGVVETQYF. CDR3 coding DNA: TGTGCCAGCAGCCAAGGAGTGGTAGAGACCCAGTACTTC.

In this sample, this clone turned up a few times. DNA of the CDR3: TGTGCCAGCTCACCACTCCAGGGGCAGAGATCTTCCTACGAGCAGTACTTC. This sequence encodes CASSPLQGQRSSYEQYF. The V and J genes are TRBV18 and TRBJ2-7, with D possibly matching TRBD1 (6 bases). Germline values: CDR1 KGHSH, CDR2 LQKENI. This CDR3 has 17 residues. V lost 1 base, J lost 1 base, and 17 bases lay in between.

V gene TRBV28 combines with J gene TRBJ1-3; 12 positions agree with TRBD1. V lost 7 bases, J lost 4 bases, and 5 bases stayed unmatched. The germline CDR1 and CDR2 sequences are MDHEN and SYDVKM. CDR3 size: 15 residues. The CDR3 loop is CASTAGTGGGNTIYF. In nucleotides, the CDR3 is TGTGCCAGCACCGCCGGGACAGGGGGCGGAAACACCATATATTTT.

This chain connects TRBV5-4 to TRBJ2-1; D is uncertain. The germline V gene encodes CDR1 SGHNT and CDR2 YYREEE (reference sequence). The CDR3 has 17 residues. The V gene lost 1 base and the J gene lost 0 bases, with 14 bases spanning the gap. CDR3 amino acids: CASSLRLSQRSYNEQFF. The CDR3 region has the DNA TGTGCCAGCAGCTTGCGTCTGAGTCAACGCTCCTACAATGAGCAGTTCTTC.

The chain is built from TRBV2 and TRBJ1-2; D is unresolved. V lost 5 bases and J lost 4, with 11 bases in between. The germline V gene has CDR1 SNHLY and CDR2 FYNNEI. This CDR3 is built from 13 residues. CDR3 amino acids: CASSSQGGYGYTF. CDR3 bases: TGTGCCAGCAGTTCACAAGGCGGCTATGGCTACACCTTC.

The V call is TRBV7-2, the J call TRBJ2-7, with 11 positions matching TRBD2. Germline V gene lookup returns CDR1 SGHTA and CDR2 FQGNSA. The CDR3 length is 17 residues. With 3 bases clipped from V and 0 bases from J, the junction kept 7 bases outside the gene matches. CDR3 DNA: TGTGCCAGCAGCTTGCGTCCGGGACTAGCGGCCTCCTACGAGCAGTACTTC. It encodes CASSLRPGLAASYEQYF.

CDR3 sequence (DNA): TGCGCCAGCAGCGAGGGAACCTCCTACAATGAGCAGTTCTTC. It is translated as CASSEGTSYNEQFF. The rearrangement uses TRBV5-1 and TRBJ2-1, with D perhaps matching TRBD2 (5 bases). This CDR3 spans 14 amino acids. Between the trimmed V and J ends, which lost 4 bases and 0 bases, there was a span of 8 bases. Germline lookup yields CDR1 SGHRS and CDR2 YFSETQ.

V and J are TRBV28 and TRBJ1-2, with TRBD1 matching over 9 bases. The CDR3 contains 15 residues. Germline V gives CDR1 MDHEN, CDR2 SYDVKM. After removal of 4 bases from V and 7 bases from J, the junction contained 10 bases not matched to a gene. In nucleotides, the CDR3 is TGTGCCAGCAGTTCCTCCCCAGGGACAGGGCCTGGCTACACCTTC. Protein product: CASSSSPGTGPGYTF.

This clone was seen just once. V and J are TRBV11-3 and TRBJ2-7, with TRBD1 as a possible D gene (5 bases). CDR3 length: 13 amino acids. Per the germline V gene, CDR1 is SGHNT and CDR2 is YENEEA. V lost 2 bases to trimming and J lost 6 bases, with 11 bases between them. The CDR3 protein is CASSLSSGAEQYF. CDR3 in DNA: TGTGCCAGCAGCTTATCTTCTGGGGCCGAGCAGTACTTC.

The rearrangement links TRBV28 to TRBJ2-3; TRBD2 aligns across 10 bases. This CDR3 contains 17 residues. Germline V gives CDR1 MDHEN, CDR2 SYDVKM. V gave up 1 base and J gave up 7 bases; unmatched junction bases: 11. CDR3 in DNA: TGTGCCAGCAGTTTATTGTCTAGCGGGAGTATCGGAAATACGCAGTATTTT. Its protein product is CASSLLSSGSIGNTQYF.

The rearrangement links TRBV4-2 to TRBJ2-3, with D maybe TRBD2 (6 bases). The CDR3 is 14 residues long. The V end was cut by 0 bases, the J end by 4 bases, with 8 bases between. Germline V gene lookup returns CDR1 LGHNA and CDR2 YNFKEQ. CDR3 loop: CASSQEAGPDTQYF. CDR3 bases: TGTGCCAGCAGCCAAGAGGCGGGACCAGATACGCAGTATTTT.